This T cell receptor (beta chain) was captured by sequencing in a study of blood T cell repertoires in COVID-19. The protocol was immunoSEQ multiplex PCR, while the TCRdb copy is restricted to in-frame clones and leaves out a portion. The sample contains 57,000 or so clones, about 78% of which appear only once. The CDR3 sequence is 15 residues long. With 2 bases removed from V and 6 bases from J, the gap between germline ends came to 15 bases. Germline V gene sequence: CDR1 SNHLY, CDR2 FYNNEI. This TCR was recovered from a man in his forties or fifties with active or convalescent COVID-19. The chain uses TRBV2 and TRBJ2-3, with a weak D call TRBD1 (6 bases). Sequencing input: peripheral blood. The CDR3 is CASSELVRGLDTQYF. CDR3 coding DNA: TGTGCCAGCAGTGAATTAGTTAGGGGGTTGGATACGCAGTATTTT.